Shown below are 8 T cell receptor beta chains from a single sample sequenced in a study of cytomegalovirus exposure and HLA in healthy donors. The PCR contained 60 Vbeta and 13 Jbeta primers. TCRdb's table, derived via immunoSEQ multiplex PCR, lists solely in-frame clones and lacks some. Of about 210,000 clones listed, over 75% were seen once; the top ten hold about a tenth. The sequencing sample was made of PBMCs. These TCRs come from a woman aged 45 to 65 in good health and CMV-seropositive.

V and J are TRBV11-2 and TRBJ1-4, with a weak D call TRBD1 (5 bases). This CDR3 contains 15 residues. Germline CDR1 and CDR2: SGHAT and FQNNGV. The germline V and J ends were trimmed by 5 bases and 4 bases, with 14 bases remaining between them. The CDR3 region is CASSLRGDVNEKLFF. For the CDR3, the DNA is TGTGCCAGCAGCCTCCGGGGGGACGTTAATGAAAAACTGTTTTTT.

V is TRBV5-1 and J is TRBJ1-2; 10 bases line up with TRBD1. Germline V gene data show CDR1 as SGHRS and CDR2 as YFSETQ. The ends lost 3 bases at V and 6 bases at J; junction bases unmatched: 2. The CDR3 sequence is 13 residues long. This CDR3 reads CASSWGTGDGYTF. CDR3 nucleotide sequence: TGCGCCAGCAGCTGGGGGACAGGGGATGGCTACACCTTC. Supplemented by reference TRBV5-1 and TRBJ1-2, the full variable domain reads KAGVTQTPRYLIKTRGQQVTLSCSPISGHRSVSWYQQTPGQGLQFLFEYFSETQRNKGNFPGRFSGRQFSNSRSEMNVSTLELGDSALYLCASSWGTGDGYTFGSGTRLTVV.

At least ten counts were recorded for this clone. The CDR3 spells CASSPGQGFGVQYF. CDR3 DNA sequence: TGTGCCAGCAGCCCGGGACAGGGGTTCGGTGTGCAGTACTTC. This chain uses TRBV7-7 with TRBJ2-7; 10 nucleotides match TRBD1. Germline V gene data show CDR1 as SSHAT and CDR2 as FNYEAQ (reference sequence). CDR3 length: 14 residues. The junction had 10 bases not matched to a gene; V was cut back by 5 bases and J by 9 bases.

This clone appeared a single time. The chain recombines TRBV9 with TRBJ2-2; TRBD1 is a possible D gene (5 bases). The CDR3 length is 16 residues. Germline assignment: CDR1 SGDLS and CDR2 YYNGEE. Between the trimmed V and J ends, which lost 4 bases and 0 bases, there was a span of 13 bases. CDR3 coding DNA: TGTGCCAGCAGCCCCCGGGCAGGGACGAACACCGGGGAGCTGTTTTTT. It encodes CASSPRAGTNTGELFF.

The chain has TRBV4-2 and TRBJ2-2, with 7 bases fitting TRBD2. The V gene's germline CDR1 is LGHNA and CDR2 YNFKEQ. The CDR3 contains 17 residues. Trimming cost V 0 bases and J 5 bases; bases outside gene matches: 9. The CDR3 spells CASSQDKSGEGTGELFF. Here the CDR3 DNA reads TGTGCCAGCAGCCAAGATAAAAGCGGGGAAGGGACCGGGGAGCTGTTTTTT.

The rearrangement uses TRBV5-1 and TRBJ2-7, with D perhaps TRBD1 (5 bases). Germline-derived CDR1 and CDR2 are SGHRS and YFSETQ. V was clipped by 2 bases and J by 5 bases, with 14 bases between them. This CDR3 contains 14 residues. CDR3 nucleotides: TGCGCCAGCAGCTTTGGGGCCAAGAGGAACGAGCAGTACTTC. It translates to CASSFGAKRNEQYF.

The chain combines TRBV27 with TRBJ2-1; TRBD1 agrees at 9 bases. Germline CDR1 MNHEY, CDR2 SMNVEV (reference sequence). Germline trimming cut 8 bases from V and 7 bases from J; bases unmatched to any gene: 12. The CDR3 has 15 residues. The CDR3 region has the DNA TGTGCCAGCGTCAACAGGGGGCTTGGTAGGAATGAGCAGTTCTTC. Its protein product is CASVNRGLGRNEQFF.

The V and J genes are TRBV18 and TRBJ1-3; TRBD1 matches at 8 bases. V lost 2 bases to trimming and J lost 0 bases; unmatched junction nucleotides: 15. The CDR3 contains 20 residues. The germline V gene encodes CDR1 KGHSH and CDR2 LQKENI. CDR3 DNA sequence: TGTGCCAGCTCACCATTGGCCGGACAGGGAATAGGGGCCTCTGGAAACACCATATATTTT. Translating gives CASSPLAGQGIGASGNTIYF.